The 23 T cell receptor beta chains below were found in one sample sequenced in a study of blood T cells in healthy people across ages. The second PCR ran about 6 to 12 cycles with a sample-barcoded 5' primer and J-beta primers. MiXCR was run by TCRdb on the 5' RACE reads, yielding one entry per CDR3 protein. This table holds about 780,000 distinct CDR3 sequences, about half found once. Input material: blood. These receptors all stem from a man older than 75 in good health.

The chain joins TRBV29-1 to TRBJ2-7, with D uncertain. The germline gives CDR1 SQVTM, CDR2 ANQGSEA. The CDR3 is made up of 13 amino acids. V lost 6 bases and J 2 bases, leaving 14 bases between the germline ends. The CDR3, as DNA: TGCAGCGTCGAACCTGACAACACCTACGAGCAGTACTTC. Its protein product is CSVEPDNTYEQYF.

This sequence joins TRBV2 and TRBJ1-2; D possibly corresponds to TRBD1 (5 bases). The CDR3 is made up of 15 amino acids. Germline CDR1 SNHLY, CDR2 FYNNEI. Trimming stripped 4 bases from V and 4 bases from J, with 16 bases between. CDR3 DNA sequence: TGTGCCAGCAGTGCACAAAGGGGAATTAGCTATGGCTACACCTTC. Translated: CASSAQRGISYGYTF.

The chain recombines TRBV12-5 with TRBJ2-1, with unresolved D. CDR3 length equals 14 residues. Trimming removed 6 bases at V and 4 bases at J, with 13 bases between. The germline CDR1 and CDR2 sequences are LGHNT and FRNRAP. This chain's CDR3 is CASGVGQTYNEQFF. CDR3 sequence (DNA): TGTGCTAGTGGGGTGGGCCAGACTTACAATGAGCAGTTCTTC.

A few counts support this clonotype. The chain recombines TRBV20-1 with TRBJ2-5; a weak D match, TRBD2 (5 bases). The CDR3 sequence is 13 residues long. CDR1 DFQATT and CDR2 SNEGSKA come from the germline V gene (reference sequence). V lost 3 bases and J 0 bases, leaving 8 bases between the germline ends. CDR3 nucleotides: TGCAGTGCTAGGAGGACTGACCAAGAGACCCAGTACTTC. This encodes CSARRTDQETQYF.

The chain has TRBV24-1 and TRBJ1-5, with D unresolved. Germline loops: CDR1 KGHDR, CDR2 SFDVKD. Trimming pared 4 bases from V and 7 bases from J, leaving 25 bases between. The CDR3 consists of 18 residues. The CDR3 sequence: CATSDDQPVWGDGQPQHF. The CDR3, as DNA: TGTGCCACCAGTGACGACCAACCCGTTTGGGGTGATGGACAGCCCCAGCATTTT.

Here the CDR3 reads CATTKGEESQPQHF. The CDR3 nucleotides read TGTGCCACCACAAAGGGGGAGGAAAGCCAGCCCCAGCATTTT. J is TRBJ1-5 and V is TRBV2, with D possibly matching TRBD1 (6 bases). V was clipped by 10 bases and J by 7 bases, with 20 bases between them. CDR1 and CDR2 from the germline V gene are SNHLY and FYNNEI. The CDR3 is 14 residues long.

In its sample, this clonotype was seen a few times. J is TRBJ1-2 and V is TRBV30; no reliable D call. The ends were cut back, 4 bases at V and 8 bases at J, with 14 bases in the middle. CDR3 length: 12 amino acids. Germline V gene lookup returns CDR1 GTSNPN and CDR2 SVGIG (reference sequence). CDR3 region: CAWTLGAFGYTF. In DNA, the CDR3 is TGTGCCTGGACCCTGGGTGCGTTCGGCTACACCTTC.

The V call is TRBV6-2 or TRBV6-3, the J call TRBJ2-3, with 14 positions matching TRBD2. CDR1 is MNHEY and CDR2 is SVGEGT in the germline V gene. J lost 5 bases, V lost 5 bases, and 6 bases had no gene match. This CDR3 spans 16 amino acids. CDR3 protein: CASSTTSGGAKDTQYF. CDR3 DNA: TGTGCCAGCAGTACGACTAGCGGGGGGGCAAAAGATACGCAGTATTTT.

This chain joins TRBV6-6 and TRBJ1-5; TRBD1 aligns across 7 bases. With 5 bases clipped from V and 1 base from J, the junction kept 5 bases outside the gene matches. This CDR3 is built from 15 residues. The germline V gene encodes CDR1 MNHNY and CDR2 SVGAGI (reference sequence). The chain's CDR3 is CASSVSGQSNQPQHF. The CDR3 coding sequence is TGTGCCAGCAGTGTATCGGGACAGAGCAATCAGCCCCAGCATTTT.

The rearrangement uses TRBV6-5 and TRBJ1-4; D is unclear. In germline, CDR1 is MNHEY, CDR2 SVGAGI. This CDR3 has 14 amino acids. V shed 6 bases and J shed 8 bases, with 16 bases lying between them. Here the CDR3 reads CASSRTYRGEKLFF. The CDR3 DNA reads as TGTGCCAGCAGCCGGACGTACCGAGGAGAAAAACTGTTTTTT.

The V call is TRBV10-2, the J call TRBJ2-5; no clear D gene. CDR1 WSHSY and CDR2 SAAADI come from the germline V gene. CDR3 length: 12 residues. The V end was cut by 7 bases, the J end by 1 base, with 7 bases between. CDR3 sequence (DNA): TGCGCCAGCACCCATCGCCAAGAGACCCAGTACTTC. This translates into CASTHRQETQYF.

Points on this clonotype: One end of the junction is discordant with germline, which a read error may explain. J is TRBJ2-2 and V is TRBV5-1; D is possibly TRBD1 or TRBD2 (5 bases each). Germline CDR1 and CDR2: SGHRS and YFSETQ. The CDR3 has 13 amino acids. The CDR3 is CASSLEGTGELFF. CDR3 nucleotides: TGTGCCAGCAGCTTAGAGGGGACCGGGGAGCTGTTTTTT.

V usage is TRBV4-1 and J usage is TRBJ2-7; D not certain. The CDR3 is 16 amino acids. In germline, CDR1 is MGHRA, CDR2 YSYEKL. Trimming stripped 2 bases from V and 7 bases from J, with 21 bases between. The CDR3 loop reads CASSQLALRFRNEQYF. CDR3 sequence (DNA): TGCGCCAGCAGCCAATTAGCACTCCGCTTTAGGAATGAGCAGTACTTC.

V usage is TRBV12-3 or TRBV12-4 and J usage is TRBJ2-2, with 10 bases aligning to TRBD2. The CDR3 runs 15 residues. V trimming: 4 bases; J trimming: 6 bases; junction bases outside the gene matches: 5. CDR3 residues: CASSSSGRMAGELFF. For the CDR3, the DNA is TGTGCCAGCAGTTCTAGCGGGAGAATGGCCGGGGAGCTGTTTTTT.

The chain joins TRBV7-8 to TRBJ2-5, with D unresolved. This CDR3 spans 14 amino acids. The germline V gene encodes CDR1 SGHVS and CDR2 FQNEAQ. V lost 0 bases, J lost 11 bases, and 16 bases lay in between. In DNA, the CDR3 is TGTGCCAGCAGCTTAGCGCTCAGTTACAATGAGCAGTACTTC. This translates into CASSLALSYNEQYF.

The genes are TRBV19 and TRBJ2-7; TRBD2 matches at 9 bases. The CDR3 runs to 16 residues. Germline CDR1 is LNHDA and CDR2 is SQIVND (reference sequence). The ends lost 7 bases at V and 3 bases at J; junction bases unmatched: 13. DNA for the CDR3: TGTGCCAGTATTGGAGAAGGGTTAGCGGGAGTCTACGAGCAGTACTTC. Translation: CASIGEGLAGVYEQYF.

This clonotype appeared a single time. The V call is TRBV29-1, the J call TRBJ2-1; 7 nucleotides match TRBD2. With V trimmed by 0 bases and J by 6 bases, 14 bases remained unmatched. This CDR3 contains 17 residues. Germline values: CDR1 SQVTM, CDR2 ANQGSEA. The CDR3 DNA is TGCAGCGTTGAAGATCCGGCGCCAGCGGGATCTCTCAATGAGCAGTTCTTC. Its protein product is CSVEDPAPAGSLNEQFF.

This chain joins TRBV5-1 and TRBJ2-1; the D gene is possibly TRBD2 (5 bases). This CDR3 has 17 residues. Trimming cost V 0 bases and J 6 bases, with 19 bases left between them. In germline, CDR1 is SGHRS, CDR2 YFSETQ. The DNA for the CDR3 is TGCGCCAGCAGCTTGGATTTGGATAAGACTACGGGCAATGAGCAGTTCTTC. Translation: CASSLDLDKTTGNEQFF.

The genes are TRBV10-2 and TRBJ2-1, with D possibly being TRBD2 (7 bases). V gave up 8 bases and J gave up 8 bases, with 16 bases separating them. CDR3 size: 13 residues. Looked up from germline, CDR1 is WSHSY and CDR2 is SAAADI. The DNA for the CDR3 is TGCGCCAGCGAAAGGGACTACAGGGATGAGCAGTTCTTC. It translates to CASERDYRDEQFF.

The sample holds a few counts of this clonotype. The chain recombines TRBV5-1 with TRBJ2-3; D may be TRBD1 (5 bases). This CDR3 spans 16 amino acids. V was cut by 4 bases and J by 0 bases, with 15 bases left in between. The V gene's germline CDR1 is SGHRS and CDR2 YFSETQ. This CDR3 is CASSTQPRASTDTQYF. CDR3 DNA: TGCGCCAGCAGCACCCAGCCCAGGGCCAGCACAGATACGCAGTATTTT.

This clonotype was counted a few times. V gene TRBV7-2 combines with J gene TRBJ2-1, with 9 positions matching TRBD2. The J segment lost 7 bases and the V segment lost 1 base, leaving 11 bases of the junction unmatched. Germline lookup yields CDR1 SGHTA and CDR2 FQGNSA. The length of the CDR3 is 17 residues. CDR3 loop: CASSLVFAGGPQNEQFF. DNA of the CDR3: TGTGCCAGCAGCTTAGTTTTCGCGGGAGGGCCACAAAATGAGCAGTTCTTC.

This clonotype turned up a few times. The V gene is TRBV12-3 or TRBV12-4, the J gene TRBJ2-1; 7 bases fit TRBD1. The J segment lost 15 bases and the V segment lost 6 bases, leaving 11 bases of the junction unmatched. The CDR3 has 12 residues. The DNA for the CDR3 is TGTGCCAGCAGGTCCTCGGGACAGCTACTGTTCTTC. Translated: CASRSSGQLLFF.

This clonotype was picked up many times. The rearrangement uses TRBV6-2 or TRBV6-3 and TRBJ2-5; the D gene is possibly TRBD2 (6 bases). The CDR3 totals 15 residues. Germline V gene sequence: CDR1 MNHEY, CDR2 SVGEGT. Between the trimmed V and J ends, which lost 0 bases and 4 bases, there was a span of 12 bases. CDR3 DNA sequence: TGTGCCAGCAGTTACTCCATAGCGGCAGCAGAGACCCAGTACTTC. Encoded protein: CASSYSIAAAETQYF.